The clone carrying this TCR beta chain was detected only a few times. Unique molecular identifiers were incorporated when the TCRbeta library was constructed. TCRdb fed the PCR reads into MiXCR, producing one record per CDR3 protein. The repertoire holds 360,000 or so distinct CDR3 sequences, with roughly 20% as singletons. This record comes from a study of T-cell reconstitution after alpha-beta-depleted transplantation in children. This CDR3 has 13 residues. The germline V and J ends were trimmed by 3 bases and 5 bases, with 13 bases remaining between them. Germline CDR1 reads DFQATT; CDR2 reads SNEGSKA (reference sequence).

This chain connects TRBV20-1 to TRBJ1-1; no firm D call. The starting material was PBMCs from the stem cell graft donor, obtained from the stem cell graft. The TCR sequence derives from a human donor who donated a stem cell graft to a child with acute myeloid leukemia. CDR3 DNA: TGCAGTGCTAGTGGCCCGGGGAATACTGAAGCTTTCTTT. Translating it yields CSASGPGNTEAFF.